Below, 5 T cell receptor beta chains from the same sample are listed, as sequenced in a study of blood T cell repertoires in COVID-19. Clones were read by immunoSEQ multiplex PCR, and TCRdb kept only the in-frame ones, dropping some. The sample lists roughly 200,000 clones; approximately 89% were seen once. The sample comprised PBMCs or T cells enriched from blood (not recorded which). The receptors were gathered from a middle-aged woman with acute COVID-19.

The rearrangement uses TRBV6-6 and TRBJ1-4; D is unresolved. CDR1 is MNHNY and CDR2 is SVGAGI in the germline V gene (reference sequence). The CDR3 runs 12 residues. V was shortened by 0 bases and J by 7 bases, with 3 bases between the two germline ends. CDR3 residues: CASSYSSEKLFF. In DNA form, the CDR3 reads TGTGCCAGCAGTTACTCCAGTGAAAAACTGTTTTTT.

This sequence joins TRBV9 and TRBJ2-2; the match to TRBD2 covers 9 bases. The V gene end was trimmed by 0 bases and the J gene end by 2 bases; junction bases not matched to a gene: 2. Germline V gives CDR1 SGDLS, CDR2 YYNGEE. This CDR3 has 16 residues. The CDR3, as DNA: TGTGCCAGCAGCGTAGTTAGCGGGGGTAACACCGGGGAGCTGTTTTTT. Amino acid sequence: CASSVVSGGNTGELFF.

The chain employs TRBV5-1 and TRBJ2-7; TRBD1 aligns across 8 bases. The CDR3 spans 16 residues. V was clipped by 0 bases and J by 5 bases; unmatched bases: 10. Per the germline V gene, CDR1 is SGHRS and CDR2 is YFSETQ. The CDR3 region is CASSLVSGQGANEQYF. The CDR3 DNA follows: TGCGCCAGCAGCTTGGTGTCGGGGCAGGGGGCCAACGAGCAGTACTTC.

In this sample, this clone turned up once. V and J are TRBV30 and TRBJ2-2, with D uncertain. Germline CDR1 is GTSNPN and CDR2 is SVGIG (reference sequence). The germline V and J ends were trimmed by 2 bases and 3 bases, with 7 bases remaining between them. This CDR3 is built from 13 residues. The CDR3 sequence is CAWSPTHTGELFF. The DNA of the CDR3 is TGTGCCTGGAGTCCGACTCACACCGGGGAGCTGTTTTTT.

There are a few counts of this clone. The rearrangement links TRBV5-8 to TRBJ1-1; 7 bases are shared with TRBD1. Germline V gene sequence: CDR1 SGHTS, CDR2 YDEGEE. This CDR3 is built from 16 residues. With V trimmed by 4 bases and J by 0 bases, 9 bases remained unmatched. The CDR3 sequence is CASSPLRGSLNTEAFF. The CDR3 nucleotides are TGTGCCAGCAGCCCCCTCAGGGGGAGCTTGAACACTGAAGCTTTCTTT. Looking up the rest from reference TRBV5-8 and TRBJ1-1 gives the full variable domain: EAGVTQSPTHLIKTRGQQATLRCSPISGHTSVYWYQQALGLGLQFLLWYDEGEERNRGNFPPRFSGRQFPNYSSELNVNALELEDSALYLCASSPLRGSLNTEAFFGQGTRLTVV.